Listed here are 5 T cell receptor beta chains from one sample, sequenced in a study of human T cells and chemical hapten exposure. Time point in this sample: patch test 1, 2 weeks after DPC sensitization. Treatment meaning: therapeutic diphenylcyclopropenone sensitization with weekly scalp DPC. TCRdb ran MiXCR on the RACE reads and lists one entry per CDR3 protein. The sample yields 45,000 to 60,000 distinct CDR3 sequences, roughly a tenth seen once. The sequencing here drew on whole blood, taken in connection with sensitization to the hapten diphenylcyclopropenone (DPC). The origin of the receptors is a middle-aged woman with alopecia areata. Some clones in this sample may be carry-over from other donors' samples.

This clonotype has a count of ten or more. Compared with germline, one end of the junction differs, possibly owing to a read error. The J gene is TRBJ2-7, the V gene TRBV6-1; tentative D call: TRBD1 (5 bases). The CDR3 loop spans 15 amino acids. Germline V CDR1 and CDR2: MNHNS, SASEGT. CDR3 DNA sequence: TGTGCCAGCAGTGAAGACCCTACAGGCTCCCACGAGCAGTACTTC. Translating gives CASSEDPTGSHEQYF.

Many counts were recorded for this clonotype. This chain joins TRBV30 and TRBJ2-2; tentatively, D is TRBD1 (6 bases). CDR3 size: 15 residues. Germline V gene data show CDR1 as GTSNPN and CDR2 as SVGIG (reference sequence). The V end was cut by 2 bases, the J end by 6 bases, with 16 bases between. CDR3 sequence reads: CAWSRLQGSPGELFF. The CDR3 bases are TGTGCCTGGAGTAGGCTTCAGGGGTCCCCCGGGGAGCTGTTTTTT.

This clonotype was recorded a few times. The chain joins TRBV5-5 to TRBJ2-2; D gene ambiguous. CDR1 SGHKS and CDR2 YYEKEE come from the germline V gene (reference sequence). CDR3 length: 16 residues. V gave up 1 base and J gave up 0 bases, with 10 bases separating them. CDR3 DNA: TGTGCCAGCAGCTTGCGCCTACCCTCGAACACCGGGGAGCTGTTTTTT. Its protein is CASSLRLPSNTGELFF.

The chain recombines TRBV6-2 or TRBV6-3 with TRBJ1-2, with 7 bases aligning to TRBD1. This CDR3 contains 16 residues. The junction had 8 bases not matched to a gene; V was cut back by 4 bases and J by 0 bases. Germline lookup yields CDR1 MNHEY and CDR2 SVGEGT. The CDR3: CASSSPGQTTNYGYTF. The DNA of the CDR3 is TGTGCCAGCAGTTCCCCGGGACAGACCACTAACTATGGCTACACCTTC.

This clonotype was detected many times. The CDR3, as DNA: TGCGCCAGCAGCTCCGGGCCCTCTCTTTATGGCTACACCTTC. Protein sequence: CASSSGPSLYGYTF. The rearrangement links TRBV5-1 to TRBJ1-2; no clear D. From germline, CDR1 is SGHRS and CDR2 YFSETQ. V lost 3 bases and J lost 5, with 14 bases in between. This CDR3 spans 14 amino acids.